One and the same sample provided the 15 T cell receptor beta chains below, sequenced in a study of blood T cell repertoires in COVID-19. Here immunoSEQ multiplex PCR was the method, and the copy in TCRdb shows in-frame clones only, minus some. The sample lists 300,000 to 400,000 clones, about 88% occurring once. Sequenced material: peripheral blood. The receptors were gathered from a woman in her sixties or seventies with COVID-19, enrolled during active disease.

DNA of the CDR3: TGCAGCGTTGGGGCGGGGGATAACTATGGCTACACCTTC. Residues: CSVGAGDNYGYTF. This chain links TRBV29-1 with TRBJ1-2, with D possibly matching TRBD1 (5 bases). Trimming removed 4 bases from V and 1 base from J, with 10 bases in between. Germline V gene lookup returns CDR1 SQVTM and CDR2 ANQGSEA. The CDR3 loop spans 13 amino acids. The variable domain in full, with the rest retrieved from reference TRBV29-1 and TRBJ1-2, is SAVISQKPSRDICQRGTSLTIQCQVDSQVTMMFWYRQQPGQSLTLIATANQGSEATYESGFVIDKFPISRPNLTFSTLTVSNMSPEDSSIYLCSVGAGDNYGYTFGSGTRLTVV.

The V call is TRBV6-5, the J call TRBJ1-1; TRBD1 agrees at 8 bases. CDR1 is MNHEY, CDR2 SVGAGI, per germline. The CDR3 runs 14 residues. With V trimmed by 2 bases and J by 4 bases, 3 bases remained unmatched. The CDR3 sequence is CASSYQTGGTEAFF. The CDR3 DNA reads as TGTGCCAGCAGTTACCAAACAGGGGGCACTGAAGCTTTCTTT.

This chain joins TRBV19 and TRBJ2-3, with 10 bases aligning to TRBD1. This CDR3 is built from 15 residues. The germline V gene has CDR1 LNHDA and CDR2 SQIVND (reference sequence). Losses at the gene ends were 10 bases for V and 4 bases for J; bases not matched to a gene: 11. In nucleotides, the CDR3 is TGTGCCACCTCACCAGACAGGGGGCACGCAGATACGCAGTATTTT. Translation: CATSPDRGHADTQYF.

V is TRBV29-1 and J is TRBJ2-3, with 8 bases that match TRBD1. The CDR3 consists of 15 residues. V shed 6 bases and J 2 bases; nucleotides not matched to a gene: 10. Germline V gene data show CDR1 as SQVTM and CDR2 as ANQGSEA. The CDR3 DNA is TGCAGCGTGACTCGGTCGGGACAGGCCACAGATACGCAGTATTTT. It specifies CSVTRSGQATDTQYF.

The chain links TRBV10-3 to TRBJ1-6, with 8 nucleotides matching TRBD1. V lost 11 bases to trimming and J lost 8 bases; unmatched junction nucleotides: 8. CDR1 is ENHRY and CDR2 is SYGVKD in the germline V gene. This CDR3 region has 13 residues. The CDR3 protein is CAAAGQGDSPLHF. The CDR3 DNA is TGTGCCGCCGCTGGACAGGGCGATTCACCCCTCCACTTT.

The CDR3 DNA reads as TGTGCCAGCAGCTTGGGTAGCGGGGGGGCCCGTACGAACACAGATACGCAGTATTTT. Translation gives CASSLGSGGARTNTDTQYF. The V and J genes are TRBV5-4 and TRBJ2-3; 11 nucleotides align to TRBD2. Germline V CDR1 and CDR2: SGHNT, YYREEE (reference sequence). There are 19 residues in the CDR3. The V and J ends lost 0 bases and 2 bases, in that order; junction bases with no gene match: 11.

V and J are TRBV30 and TRBJ1-1; the match to TRBD1 covers 7 bases. The trim removed 0 bases at V and 5 bases at J, leaving 6 bases unmatched. This CDR3 spans 14 amino acids. The germline CDR1 and CDR2 sequences are GTSNPN and SVGIG (reference sequence). The CDR3 DNA reads TGTGCCTGGAGTGTAGGACAGGTGGGAACTGAAGCTTTCTTT. This codes for CAWSVGQVGTEAFF.

The chain employs TRBV7-3 and TRBJ2-6, with unresolved D. The germline V and J ends were trimmed by 6 bases and 4 bases, with 10 bases remaining between them. The CDR3 is made up of 14 amino acids. Germline assignment: CDR1 SGHTA and CDR2 FQGTGA. CDR3 in amino acids: CASSFTQGANVLTF. The CDR3 nucleotides read TGTGCCAGCAGTTTTACCCAGGGGGCCAACGTCCTGACTTTC.

This chain links TRBV29-1 with TRBJ2-5, with D perhaps matching TRBD1 (5 bases). V was cut by 0 bases and J by 2 bases, with 10 bases left in between. The CDR3 has 14 amino acids. From germline, CDR1 is SQVTM and CDR2 ANQGSEA. This CDR3 reads CSVEDRRQQETQYF. Here the CDR3 DNA reads TGCAGCGTTGAAGATAGACGACAGCAAGAGACCCAGTACTTC.

The gene calls are TRBV7-7 and TRBJ2-2; 8 nucleotides match TRBD1. This CDR3 comprises 16 residues. CDR1 and CDR2 from the germline V gene are SSHAT and FNYEAQ (reference sequence). Germline trimming cut 5 bases from V and 4 bases from J; bases unmatched to any gene: 9. CDR3 in amino acids: CASSPQGARGTGELFF. The DNA for the CDR3 is TGTGCCAGCAGCCCCCAGGGGGCGCGCGGCACCGGGGAGCTGTTTTTT.

The chain links TRBV9 to TRBJ2-7; 11 bases fit TRBD1. Germline CDR1 SGDLS, CDR2 YYNGEE. There are 13 residues in the CDR3. The V segment lost 4 bases and the J segment 12 bases; nucleotides outside the gene matches: 9. CDR3 sequence reads: CASSPRDRGFVYF. CDR3 nucleotide sequence: TGTGCCAGCAGCCCCCGGGACAGGGGGTTTGTGTACTTC.

In the case of this clone: At the DNA level, this CDR3 is encoded by other sequences in the same sample as well. The chain recombines TRBV7-3 with TRBJ2-1; D perhaps matches TRBD1 (6 bases). V lost 0 bases and J lost 0, with 6 bases in between. This CDR3 comprises 15 residues. Germline V gene lookup returns CDR1 SGHTA and CDR2 FQGTGA. The CDR3 protein is CASSLTGGSYNEQFF. DNA of the CDR3: TGTGCCAGCAGCTTAACAGGGGGCTCCTACAATGAGCAGTTCTTC.

The chain is built from TRBV9 and TRBJ2-3; 8 bases fit TRBD1. V shed 2 bases and J 3 bases; nucleotides not matched to a gene: 14. This CDR3 has 18 amino acids. In germline, CDR1 is SGDLS, CDR2 YYNGEE. The CDR3 is CASSVAVGQGLRTDTQYF. CDR3 in DNA: TGTGCCAGCAGCGTCGCCGTAGGACAGGGACTTCGGACAGATACGCAGTATTTT. The variable domain in full, with the rest retrieved from reference TRBV9 and TRBJ2-3, is DSGVTQTPKHLITATGQRVTLRCSPRSGDLSVYWYQQSLDQGLQFLIQYYNGEERAKGNILERFSAQQFPDLHSELNLSSLELGDSALYFCASSVAVGQGLRTDTQYFGPGTRLTVL.

CDR3 DNA: TGTGCCAGCAGCTCCCGACTAGCGGGGGAAGAGACCCAGTACTTC. Translating gives CASSSRLAGEETQYF. V usage is TRBV13 and J usage is TRBJ2-5; 12 bases map to TRBD2. CDR1 is PRHDT, CDR2 FYEKMQ, per germline (reference sequence). CDR3 length equals 15 residues. J lost 3 bases, V lost 4 bases, and 3 bases had no gene match.

V gene TRBV7-8 combines with J gene TRBJ1-3; D call uncertain. This CDR3 has 16 residues. Looked up from germline, CDR1 is SGHVS and CDR2 is FQNEAQ. Between the trimmed V and J ends, which lost 5 bases and 2 bases, there was a span of 16 bases. The CDR3 reads CASSHQRVGPGNTIYF. The CDR3 DNA sequence: TGTGCCAGCAGCCACCAACGGGTGGGTCCTGGAAACACCATATATTTT.